These 14 T cell receptor beta chains were sequenced from one sample in a study of shared clonotypes between healthy human individuals. TCRdb keeps only in-frame clones here, not all; method: immunoSEQ multiplex PCR. This table holds fewer than 3 million clones, 85% to 95% found once. Sequenced: naive CD4+ T cells from PBMCs. Subset of the sample: CD45RA+ positively selected. Receptor source: a man younger than 35 in good health. Some clones in this sample may be carry-over from other donors' samples.

The genes are TRBV11-2 and TRBJ2-7; no clear D. The CDR3 is 18 residues long. Germline V lookup: CDR1 SGHAT, CDR2 FQNNGV. V was cut by 3 bases and J by 3 bases, with 24 bases left in between. In DNA form, the CDR3 reads TGTGCCAGCAGCTTTTCACCTACCATAGAGGACGCCGGCTACGAGCAGTACTTC. As protein: CASSFSPTIEDAGYEQYF.

In DNA form, the CDR3 reads TGTGCCAGCTCACCTAACAGGGGGTCAACTGAAGCTTTCTTT. Translated: CASSPNRGSTEAFF. This sequence joins TRBV18 and TRBJ1-1, with TRBD1 matching over 8 bases. J gave up 5 bases and V 3 bases, and 5 bases lay outside the gene matches. Germline CDR1 KGHSH, CDR2 LQKENI. CDR3 size: 14 residues.

The chain uses TRBV28 and TRBJ1-5; D is uncertain. Per the germline V gene, CDR1 is MDHEN and CDR2 is SYDVKM. Trimming pared 7 bases from V and 3 bases from J, leaving 16 bases between. There are 15 residues in the CDR3. The CDR3 sequence is CASTPRGLYNQPQHF. The CDR3, as DNA: TGTGCCAGCACGCCCAGAGGCCTTTACAATCAGCCCCAGCATTTT. Using reference TRBV28 and TRBJ1-5 for the parts outside the CDR3, the full variable domain is DVKVTQSSRYLVKRTGEKVFLECVQDMDHENMFWYRQDPGLGLRLIYFSYDVKMKEKGDIPEGYSVSREKKERFSLILESASTNQTSMYLCASTPRGLYNQPQHFGDGTRLSIL.

V and J are TRBV7-9 and TRBJ2-5, with 7 bases matching TRBD1. The CDR3 consists of 15 residues. V dropped 3 bases and J dropped 1; count of bases not matched to a gene: 5. CDR1 and CDR2 (germline): SEHNR, FQNEAQ (reference sequence). The CDR3 region has the DNA TGTGCCAGCAGCTTTAGTAGACAGGGCCAAGAGACCCAGTACTTC. It encodes CASSFSRQGQETQYF. The full variable domain, completed using reference TRBV7-9 and TRBJ2-5, is DTGVSQNPRHKITKRGQNVTFRCDPISEHNRLYWYRQTLGQGPEFLTYFQNEAQLEKSRLLSDRFSAERPKGSFSTLEIQRTEQGDSAMYLCASSFSRQGQETQYFGPGTRLLVL.

The chain is built from TRBV7-3 and TRBJ2-7; D possibly corresponds to TRBD2 (6 bases). The germline gives CDR1 SGHTA, CDR2 FQGTGA. Trimming shortened V by 1 base and J by 4 bases, and 17 bases separated the two germline ends. The CDR3 loop spans 16 amino acids. CDR3 sequence: CASSLIPGLPIYEQYF. As DNA, the CDR3 is TGTGCCAGCAGCTTAATCCCGGGACTCCCGATATACGAGCAGTACTTC.

In DNA form, the CDR3 reads TGTGCCAGTGGAATGACCGGGGAGCTGTTTTTT. Protein: CASGMTGELFF. The chain couples TRBV6-5 to TRBJ2-2; D gene uncertain. Trimming left V 9 bases short and J 5 bases short, with 7 bases between. The CDR3 has 11 residues. Per the germline V gene, CDR1 is MNHEY and CDR2 is SVGAGI.

The chain employs TRBV29-1 and TRBJ2-7; D is unresolved. The CDR3 is 14 amino acids. Deletions cut 0 bases from V and 2 bases from J, with 11 bases between. Germline V lookup: CDR1 SQVTM, CDR2 ANQGSEA. CDR3 region: CSVEDRREPYEQYF. Written as DNA, the CDR3 is TGCAGCGTTGAAGATCGCCGAGAACCCTACGAGCAGTACTTC.

The gene calls are TRBV29-1 and TRBJ2-7, with 9 bases that match TRBD1. The CDR3 length is 13 residues. J gave up 4 bases and V 6 bases, and 7 bases lay outside the gene matches. Germline CDR1 is SQVTM and CDR2 is ANQGSEA. The CDR3 DNA follows: TGCAGCGTCCAGACCGGGACAGGGTACGAGCAGTACTTC. Encoded protein: CSVQTGTGYEQYF.

This chain connects TRBV10-3 to TRBJ1-3; tentative D call: TRBD1 (6 bases). The CDR3 covers 14 residues. Trimming stripped 3 bases from V and 7 bases from J, with 13 bases between. Looked up from germline, CDR1 is ENHRY and CDR2 is SYGVKD. CDR3 protein: CAISDRGSENTIYF. In DNA, the CDR3 is TGTGCCATCAGTGACAGGGGCTCGGAGAACACCATATATTTT.

The V call is TRBV7-8, the J call TRBJ2-7, with D uncertain. The CDR3 length is 16 residues. Germline values: CDR1 SGHVS, CDR2 FQNEAQ. The germline V and J ends were trimmed by 5 bases and 2 bases, with 19 bases remaining between them. In DNA, the CDR3 is TGTGCCAGCAGCCCCCGCTGGGCCGCCGCCGCCTACGAGCAGTACTTC. Translating it yields CASSPRWAAAAYEQYF.

A word on this clone: The same CDR3 arises from other DNA sequences in this sample as well. V usage is TRBV12-5 and J usage is TRBJ2-2, with a possible D match to TRBD2 (5 bases). The ends were cut back, 6 bases at V and 3 bases at J, with 5 bases in the middle. Looked up from germline, CDR1 is LGHNT and CDR2 is FRNRAP. The CDR3 has 12 residues. The CDR3 reads CASGRDTGELFF. CDR3 nucleotides: TGTGCTAGTGGGCGGGACACCGGGGAGCTGTTTTTT. Based on the CDR3 plus reference TRBV12-5 and TRBJ2-2, the full variable domain is DARVTQTPRHKVTEMGQEVTMRCQPILGHNTVFWYRQTMMQGLELLAYFRNRAPLDDSGMPKDRFSAEMPDATLATLKIQPSEPRDSAVYFCASGRDTGELFFGEGSRLTVL.

V is TRBV11-2 and J is TRBJ2-3, with 13 bases aligning to TRBD2. The germline CDR1 and CDR2 sequences are SGHAT and FQNNGV. J gave up 3 bases and V 1 base, and 7 bases lay outside the gene matches. The CDR3 has 18 amino acids. CDR3 region: CASSLAGLAGKVTDTQYF. CDR3 bases: TGTGCCAGCAGCTTAGCGGGACTAGCGGGAAAGGTGACAGATACGCAGTATTTT. The full variable domain, completed using reference TRBV11-2 and TRBJ2-3, is EAGVAQSPRYKIIEKRQSVAFWCNPISGHATLYWYQQILGQGPKLLIQFQNNGVVDDSQLPKDRFSAERLKGVDSTLKIQPAKLEDSAVYLCASSLAGLAGKVTDTQYFGPGTRLTVL.

V is TRBV21-1 and J is TRBJ2-5. TRBV21-1 is a documented pseudogene. There are 13 residues in the CDR3. The CDR3 here is CASSKAQEETQYF. CDR3 sequence (DNA): TGTGCCAGCAGCAAAGCCCAGGAGGAGACCCAGTACTTC.

The genes are TRBV5-1 and TRBJ2-2; 8 bases agree with TRBD1. Germline lookup yields CDR1 SGHRS and CDR2 YFSETQ. The V segment lost 2 bases and the J segment 6 bases; nucleotides outside the gene matches: 9. The CDR3 is 16 residues long. CDR3 in DNA: TGCGCCAGCAGCTTACAGTGGACAGGGATGGCCGGGGAGCTGTTTTTT. Amino acids: CASSLQWTGMAGELFF.